This note documents a single T cell receptor (beta chain) sequence. The germline V and J ends were trimmed by 6 bases and 3 bases, with 21 bases remaining between them. This CDR3 has 16 residues. Germline CDR1 is MNHEY and CDR2 is SMNVEV (reference sequence). The source of the sample is a study of shared clonotypes between healthy human individuals. Across the whole study: Plates per donor: three CD4 naive, three CD4 memory, two CD8 naive, one CD8 memory.

Genomic DNA from each subset was divided evenly over several immunoSEQ plates. TCRdb's copy holds only in-frame clones and misses some; the assay was immunoSEQ multiplex PCR. Found here are millions of clones, roughly 94% of them singletons; the top ten hold 0.13%. The clonotype comes from a man between 18 and 35 years old in good health. The V call is TRBV27, the J call TRBJ2-7, with D unclear. Sample: naive CD4+ T cells sorted from blood. Subset specified: CD45RA+ positively selected. This CDR3 reads CASRGFGLGLNYEQYF. The CDR3 coding sequence is TGTGCCAGCAGGGGCTTCGGTCTAGGGCTCAACTACGAGCAGTACTTC.